This record covers a single T cell receptor (beta chain). The length of the CDR3 is 13 residues. The V and J ends lost 1 base and 10 bases, in that order; junction bases with no gene match: 5. Germline V lookup: CDR1 SGHDN, CDR2 FVKESK. The sample is drawn from a study of blood T cell repertoires in COVID-19. Turning to the study itself: T cells, B-cell-depleted T cells, or PBMCs provided the cDNA or gDNA that served as material.

In the original workflow: Reference gene primers were amplified, and this amplification served to estimate nucleated cell counts. Assay used: immunoSEQ multiplex PCR; TCRdb lists only in-frame clones, some missing. The DNA was the basis for D and trimming; V, J and clone size are from that table. The sample lists some 29,000 clones, 80% occurring once. Sequencing used peripheral blood. This sequence joins TRBV14 and TRBJ1-2; 8 bases agree with TRBD1. This clonotype originated in a woman between 70 and 85 years old with acute or convalescent COVID-19. Here the CDR3 DNA reads TGTGCCAGCAGCCAAGTGGACAGGGACTCCTACACCTTC. It encodes CASSQVDRDSYTF.